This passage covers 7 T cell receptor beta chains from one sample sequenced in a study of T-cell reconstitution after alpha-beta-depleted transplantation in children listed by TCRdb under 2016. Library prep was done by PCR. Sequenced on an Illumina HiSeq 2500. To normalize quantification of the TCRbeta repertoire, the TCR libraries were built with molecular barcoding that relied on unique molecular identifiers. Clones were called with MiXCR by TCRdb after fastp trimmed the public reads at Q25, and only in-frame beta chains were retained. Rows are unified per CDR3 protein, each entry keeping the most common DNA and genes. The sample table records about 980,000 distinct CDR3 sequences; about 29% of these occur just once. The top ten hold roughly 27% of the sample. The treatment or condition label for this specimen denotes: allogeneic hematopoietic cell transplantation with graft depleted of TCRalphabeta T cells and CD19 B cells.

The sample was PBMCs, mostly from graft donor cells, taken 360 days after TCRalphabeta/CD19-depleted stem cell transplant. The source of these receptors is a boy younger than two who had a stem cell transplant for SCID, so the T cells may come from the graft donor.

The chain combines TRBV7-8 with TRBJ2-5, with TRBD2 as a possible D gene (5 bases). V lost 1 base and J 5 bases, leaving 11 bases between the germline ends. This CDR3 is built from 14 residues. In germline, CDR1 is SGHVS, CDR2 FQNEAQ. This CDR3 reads CASSLVGEGETQYF. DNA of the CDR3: TGTGCCAGCAGCTTAGTCGGGGAAGGGGAGACCCAGTACTTC.

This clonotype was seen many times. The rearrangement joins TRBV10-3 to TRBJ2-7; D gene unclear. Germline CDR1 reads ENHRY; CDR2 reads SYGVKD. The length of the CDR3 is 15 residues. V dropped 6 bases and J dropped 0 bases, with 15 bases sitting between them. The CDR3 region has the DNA TGTGCCATCAGCGTTGTTCTAGGCAGCTCCTACGAGCAGTACTTC. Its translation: CAISVVLGSSYEQYF.

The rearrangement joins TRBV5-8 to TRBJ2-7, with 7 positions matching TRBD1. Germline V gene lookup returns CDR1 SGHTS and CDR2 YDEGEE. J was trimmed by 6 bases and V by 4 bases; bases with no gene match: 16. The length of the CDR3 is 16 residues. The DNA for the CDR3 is TGTGCCAGCAGCAGGGGGCTCCGGGACCCGGGCGGCGAGCAGTACTTC. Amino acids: CASSRGLRDPGGEQYF.

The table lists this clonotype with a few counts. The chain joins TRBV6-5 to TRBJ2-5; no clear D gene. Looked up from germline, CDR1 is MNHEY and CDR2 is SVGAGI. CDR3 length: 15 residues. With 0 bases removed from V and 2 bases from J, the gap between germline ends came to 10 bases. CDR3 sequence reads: CASSYSAALQETQYF. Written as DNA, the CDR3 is TGTGCCAGCAGTTACTCGGCAGCCCTACAAGAGACCCAGTACTTC.

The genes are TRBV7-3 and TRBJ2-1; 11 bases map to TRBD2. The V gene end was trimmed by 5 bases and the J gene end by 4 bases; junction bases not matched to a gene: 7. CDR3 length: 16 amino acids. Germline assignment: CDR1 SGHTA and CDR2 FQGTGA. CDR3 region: CASSEALAGAYNEQFF. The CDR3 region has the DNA TGTGCCAGCAGCGAGGCACTAGCGGGGGCTTACAATGAGCAGTTCTTC.

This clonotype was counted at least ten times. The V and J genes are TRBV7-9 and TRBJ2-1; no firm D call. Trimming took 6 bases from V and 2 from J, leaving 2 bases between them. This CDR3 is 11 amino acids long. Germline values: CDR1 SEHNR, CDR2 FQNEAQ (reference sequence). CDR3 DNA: TGTGCCAGCAGTACCTACAATGAGCAGTTCTTC. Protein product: CASSTYNEQFF.

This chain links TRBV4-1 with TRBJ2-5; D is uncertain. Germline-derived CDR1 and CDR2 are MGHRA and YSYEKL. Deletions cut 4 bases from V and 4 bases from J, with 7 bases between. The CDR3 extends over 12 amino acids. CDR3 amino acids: CASSRPSETQYF. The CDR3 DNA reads TGCGCCAGCAGCCGTCCCTCAGAGACCCAGTACTTC.